Presented here are 18 T cell receptor beta chains from one specimen sequenced in a study of blood T cell repertoires in COVID-19. Measured with immunoSEQ multiplex PCR; TCRdb has only the in-frame clones, and not every one. The data hold nearly 350,000 clones, with 87% observed a single time. The sequencing input was PBMCs or T cells enriched from blood (not recorded which). These receptors were taken from a woman in her thirties who had recovered from COVID-19.

This clone has just one count. V is TRBV5-4 and J is TRBJ2-1, with TRBD2 matching over 12 bases. V was pared by 3 bases and J by 3 bases, with 1 base of the junction left unmatched. The length of the CDR3 is 15 residues. CDR1 and CDR2 (germline): SGHNT, YYREEE (reference sequence). Written as DNA, the CDR3 is TGTGCCAGCAGCTGGGGACTAGCGGGCTACAATGAGCAGTTCTTC. This codes for CASSWGLAGYNEQFF.

V and J are TRBV12-3 or TRBV12-4 and TRBJ2-5; D is uncertain. V lost 7 bases and J lost 2, with 11 bases in between. The CDR3 covers 13 residues. The CDR3 here is CASTFTGQETQYF. The CDR3 DNA reads as TGTGCCAGCACCTTCACGGGTCAAGAGACCCAGTACTTC.

V gene TRBV30 combines with J gene TRBJ1-1, with D tentatively TRBD1 (6 bases). The V and J ends lost 0 bases and 4 bases respectively, with 12 bases between them. From germline, CDR1 is GTSNPN and CDR2 SVGIG (reference sequence). This CDR3 comprises 14 residues. Written as DNA, the CDR3 is TGTGCCTGGAGTGTAGGCAGGGGCGGCACTGAAGCTTTCTTT. It translates to CAWSVGRGGTEAFF.

This chain uses TRBV5-1 with TRBJ1-5; D may be TRBD1 (5 bases). CDR1 SGHRS and CDR2 YFSETQ come from the germline V gene. Trimming took off 0 bases at V and 5 bases at J, with 9 bases between the two ends. The CDR3 has 14 residues. CDR3 sequence: CASSLGAGYQPQHF. Here the CDR3 DNA reads TGCGCCAGCAGCTTGGGGGCAGGGTATCAGCCCCAGCATTTT.

CDR3 sequence (DNA): TGTGCCAGCACTAACCGACAGGGCCAGCATCAGCCCCAGCATTTT. Its translation is CASTNRQGQHQPQHF. The V call is TRBV28, the J call TRBJ1-5, with TRBD1 identical over 7 bases. Germline CDR1 is MDHEN and CDR2 is SYDVKM. The CDR3 length is 15 residues. V dropped 7 bases and J dropped 5; count of bases not matched to a gene: 11.

This rearrangement joins TRBV6-5 to TRBJ1-4; D unclear. Per germline, CDR1 MNHEY and CDR2 SVGAGI. Trimming cost V 10 bases and J 3 bases, with 15 bases left between them. The CDR3 is 14 amino acids. CDR3 sequence (DNA): TGTGCCACCACTTGGAGGGATTCTAATGAAAAACTGTTTTTT. This translates into CATTWRDSNEKLFF.

This clone has just one count. The gene calls are TRBV4-3 and TRBJ1-2; the match to TRBD1 covers 8 bases. Germline V gives CDR1 LGHNA, CDR2 YSLEER. This CDR3 spans 15 amino acids. V lost 0 bases and J lost 9; bases outside the gene matches: 9. The CDR3 loop is CASSQDTGQEASYTF. The CDR3 DNA follows: TGCGCCAGCAGCCAAGATACGGGACAGGAGGCGAGCTACACCTTC.

This sequence joins TRBV6-5 and TRBJ1-4, with 9 bases fitting TRBD1. The CDR3 is made up of 16 amino acids. The V gene end was trimmed by 4 bases and the J gene end by 4 bases; junction bases not matched to a gene: 7. Germline V gives CDR1 MNHEY, CDR2 SVGAGI. CDR3 amino acids: CASSSITGQGNEKLFF. The CDR3 DNA is TGTGCCAGCAGTTCAATCACGGGACAGGGTAATGAAAAACTGTTTTTT.

This chain connects TRBV19 to TRBJ1-1; TRBD1 matches 7 bases. V gave up 6 bases and J gave up 1 base; unmatched junction bases: 8. The CDR3 is made up of 15 amino acids. Germline V gives CDR1 LNHDA, CDR2 SQIVND (reference sequence). This chain's CDR3 is CASSKPGQQNTEAFF. The DNA for the CDR3 is TGTGCCAGTAGCAAACCGGGACAGCAGAACACTGAAGCTTTCTTT.

The CDR3 DNA follows: TGCAGCGTTTTTGTGGAAGGGGCTGAAAAACTGTTTTTT. Residues: CSVFVEGAEKLFF. The chain recombines TRBV29-1 with TRBJ1-4, with D perhaps matching TRBD1 (5 bases). V gave up 5 bases and J gave up 7 bases, with 14 bases separating them. Looked up from germline, CDR1 is SQVTM and CDR2 is ANQGSEA. The CDR3 runs to 13 residues.

This clone turned up a few times. The chain combines TRBV30 with TRBJ2-1, with D tentatively TRBD2 (5 bases). The germline V and J ends were trimmed by 2 bases and 12 bases, with 14 bases remaining between them. The CDR3 is 12 amino acids. The germline CDR1 and CDR2 sequences are GTSNPN and SVGIG (reference sequence). CDR3 sequence (DNA): TGTGCCTGGAGTCCACTAGGAGACGTGCAGTTCTTC. The encoded protein is CAWSPLGDVQFF.

V is TRBV9 and J is TRBJ2-1; 9 positions agree with TRBD2. CDR1 is SGDLS and CDR2 is YYNGEE in the germline V gene. V was pared by 0 bases and J by 4 bases, with 5 bases of the junction left unmatched. The CDR3 is 16 amino acids. This chain's CDR3 is CASSVAERGAYNEQFF. CDR3 nucleotide sequence: TGTGCCAGCAGCGTAGCAGAGCGGGGGGCTTACAATGAGCAGTTCTTC.

The chain has TRBV5-1 and TRBJ2-1, with D perhaps TRBD1 (6 bases). The V end lost 4 bases, the J end lost 10 bases, and 18 bases lay between the germline ends. The CDR3 has 14 amino acids. CDR1 SGHRS and CDR2 YFSETQ come from the germline V gene. The CDR3 reads CASSPRFATGEQFF. CDR3 nucleotide sequence: TGCGCCAGCAGCCCGAGGTTTGCAACAGGGGAGCAGTTCTTC.

As concerns this clone: One end of the junction is discordant with germline, which a read error may explain. This rearrangement joins TRBV30 to TRBJ2-1; TRBD2 aligns across 16 bases. The length of the CDR3 is 13 residues. Germline V gene lookup returns CDR1 GTSNPN and CDR2 SVGIG (reference sequence). CDR3 DNA: TGTGCCTTAACCGGGACTAGCGGGGGGGGAGAGGTCTTC. Translated: CALTGTSGGGEVF.

In regard to this clone: Other DNA sequences within the sample encode an identical CDR3. The chain recombines TRBV6-1 with TRBJ2-7, with D maybe TRBD2 (5 bases). The CDR3 contains 14 residues. Trimming removed 3 bases from V and 0 bases from J, with 9 bases in between. The V gene's germline CDR1 is MNHNS and CDR2 SASEGT. The CDR3 region has the DNA TGTGCCAGCAGTGAGCCGGGGAGCTCCTACGAGCAGTACTTC. Amino acid sequence: CASSEPGSSYEQYF.

The chain has TRBV28 and TRBJ1-6, with 7 bases aligning to TRBD1. From germline, CDR1 is MDHEN and CDR2 SYDVKM. V shed 5 bases and J 6 bases; nucleotides not matched to a gene: 7. This CDR3 region has 15 residues. CDR3: CASSKRQGSNSPLHF. CDR3 bases: TGTGCCAGCAGTAAGCGACAGGGAAGTAATTCACCCCTCCACTTT.

The chain links TRBV6-2 or TRBV6-3 to TRBJ2-7; tentatively, D is TRBD2 (6 bases). Germline V gene data show CDR1 as MNHEY and CDR2 as SVGEGT. V was pared by 0 bases and J by 2 bases, with 23 bases between. The CDR3 loop spans 19 amino acids. The CDR3 DNA sequence: TGTGCCAGCAGTTACTCGATGGAAGGAACCGGGACTGTGACCTACGAGCAGTACTTC. It yields the protein CASSYSMEGTGTVTYEQYF.

The chain uses TRBV19 and TRBJ2-1; 8 bases agree with TRBD2. The CDR3 spans 16 residues. V shed 4 bases and J 6 bases; nucleotides not matched to a gene: 11. Germline CDR1 LNHDA, CDR2 SQIVND (reference sequence). The CDR3 DNA sequence: TGTGCCAGTAGTACCCGAAGCGGGGGCCCCCCCAATGAGCAGTTCTTC. Translated: CASSTRSGGPPNEQFF.